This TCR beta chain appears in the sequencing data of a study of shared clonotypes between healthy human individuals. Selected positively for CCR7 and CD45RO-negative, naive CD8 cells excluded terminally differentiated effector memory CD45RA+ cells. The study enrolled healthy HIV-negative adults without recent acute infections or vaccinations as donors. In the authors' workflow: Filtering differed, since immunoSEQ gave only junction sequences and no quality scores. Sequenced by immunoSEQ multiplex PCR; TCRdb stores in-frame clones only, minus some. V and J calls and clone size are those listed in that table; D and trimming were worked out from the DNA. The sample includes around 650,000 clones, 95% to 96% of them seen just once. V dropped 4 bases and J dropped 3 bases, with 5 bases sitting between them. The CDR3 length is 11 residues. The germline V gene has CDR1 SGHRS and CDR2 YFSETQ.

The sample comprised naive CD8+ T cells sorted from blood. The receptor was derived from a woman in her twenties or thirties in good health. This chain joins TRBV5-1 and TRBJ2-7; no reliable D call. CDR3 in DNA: TGCGCCAGCAGCGACCACTACGAGCAGTACTTC. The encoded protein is CASSDHYEQYF.